The rows below give T cell receptor beta chains drawn from one sample of a study of cytomegalovirus exposure and HLA in healthy donors. Sequenced by immunoSEQ multiplex PCR; TCRdb stores in-frame clones only, minus some. Of approximately 130,000 clones in the sample, approximately 80% are singletons; the top ten hold 1% to 1.5%. Input material: PBMCs. The receptors come from a man in his fifties in good health and CMV-seronegative. CDR3s include the opening cysteine and the closing phenylalanine or tryptophan. The D gene is left open where the match is weak. The size entry is marked missing in some rows and otherwise reads once, few, many or a size class.

CDR3nt	CDR3aa	abundance	j_gene	d_gene	v_gene
TGTGCCAGCAGATCACAACGGAGATATGGGGAAAAACTGTTTTTT	CASRSQRRYGEKLFF	few	TRBJ1-4	-	TRBV28
TGTGCCAGCAGCTTTGGTCTCGGGGGAAGCAATCAGCCCCAGCATTTT	CASSFGLGGSNQPQHF	once	TRBJ1-5	-	TRBV7-2
TGTGCCAGCAGCGGGGGACTAGCAACAGATACGCAGTATTTT	CASSGGLATDTQYF	few	TRBJ2-3	TRBD2	TRBV6-6
TGTGCCAGCAGCTTGGACAGGGGCACTGAAGCTTTCTTT	CASSLDRGTEAFF	few	TRBJ1-1	TRBD1	TRBV5-8
TGTGCCAGCAGTTCCCATTCGACAGGCAGCTCCTACAATGAGCAGTTCTTC	CASSSHSTGSSYNEQFF	-	TRBJ2-1	-	TRBV28
TGTGCCAGCAGCTTAGAGGGACAGGGGCTTGAAAAACTGTTTTTT	CASSLEGQGLEKLFF	-	TRBJ1-4	TRBD1	TRBV7-9
TGTGCCAGCAGCCCCCCCCCGGGACAGGGGAACACTGAAGCTTTCTTT	CASSPPPGQGNTEAFF	-	TRBJ1-1	TRBD1	TRBV28
TGTGCCAGCAGCTTAGGTAGCGGGAGAATAAAGACCCAGTACTTC	CASSLGSGRIKTQYF	-	TRBJ2-5	TRBD2	TRBV11-2
TGTGCCAGCAGCTTAAACAGGGGAGAAGCTTTCTTT	CASSLNRGEAFF	-	TRBJ1-1	TRBD1	TRBV7-2
TGTGCCAGCCGACGGGAACATGACACCGGGGAGCTGTTTTTT	CASRREHDTGELFF	-	TRBJ2-2	-	TRBV2
TGTGCCAGCACCTCAGGGGCCACTGAAGCTTTCTTT	CASTSGATEAFF	-	TRBJ1-1	-	TRBV28
TGTGCCAGCTCACCCACAGGTCACAGGGTTAAGGCTGGGGCCAACGTCCTGACTTTC	CASSPTGHRVKAGANVLTF	-	TRBJ2-6	-	TRBV18
TGTGCCGGCGGTCTTAATGAAAAACTGTTTTTT	CAGGLNEKLFF	-	TRBJ1-4	-	TRBV2
TGTGCCAGCAGACTCGCGGACGAGCAGTACTTC	CASRLADEQYF	-	TRBJ2-7	-	TRBV28
TGTGCTAGTGGTTTGGTCGCAGATACGCAGTATTTT	CASGLVADTQYF	-	TRBJ2-3	-	TRBV12-5
TGCGCCAGCAGCTCCCAGGTGGGCAGATCCTATGGCTACACCTTC	CASSSQVGRSYGYTF	few	TRBJ1-2	-	TRBV5-1
TGTGCCAGCAGCTCGACTAGCGACGACGAGCAGTACTTC	CASSSTSDDEQYF	-	TRBJ2-7	TRBD2	TRBV7-9
TGCGCCAGCAGTGAGTCCCTAGGCTACGAGCAGTACTTC	CASSESLGYEQYF	-	TRBJ2-7	-	TRBV10-1
TGTGCCAGCAGTGAAGGGGGGGGAGAGACCCAGTACTTC	CASSEGGGETQYF	-	TRBJ2-5	TRBD2	TRBV2
TGTGCCAGCAGTGACTCGGGAGCGTCCTACGAGCAGTACTTC	CASSDSGASYEQYF	-	TRBJ2-7	-	TRBV25-1
TGCGCCAGCAGTGGGACAGGGGCAGCCGGACAAGAGACCCAGTACTTC	CASSGTGAAGQETQYF	-	TRBJ2-5	TRBD1	TRBV10-1
TGTGCCACCAGCGGAGAAAAGGGGCAGGGGAATCTTGCGGACGAAAAACTGTTTTTT	CATSGEKGQGNLADEKLFF	-	TRBJ1-4	-	TRBV15
TGTGCCAGCAGTTACTACGGAACAGGGTCGGAGACCCAGTACTTC	CASSYYGTGSETQYF	-	TRBJ2-5	-	TRBV6-5
TGTGCCACCTCGTCGCACGGGGGGCATTACGAGCAGTACTTC	CATSSHGGHYEQYF	-	TRBJ2-7	-	TRBV28